The clone carrying this T cell receptor (beta chain) was counted a single time. The target antigen is unknown. In the same sample, other DNA sequences code for this CDR3. CD45RO negativity and positive selection for CCR7 defined naive CD8 cells, a population that excluded terminally differentiated effector memory CD45RA+ cells. These data are taken from a study of shared clonotypes between healthy human individuals. The study, taken as a whole, reports: About 5% was the fraction of naive CD4 clonotypes found shared across several donors.

Assay used: immunoSEQ multiplex PCR; TCRdb lists only in-frame clones, some missing. This table has around 1,900,000 clones, just under 95% appearing once. Trimming left V 4 bases short and J 1 base short, with 10 bases between. From germline, CDR1 is SEHNR and CDR2 FQNEAQ (reference sequence). The CDR3 has 14 amino acids. The clonotype comes from a man between 18 and 29 years old in good health. Some clones in this sample may be carry-over from other donors' samples. The sequenced material came from naive CD8+ T cells from PBMCs. The chain recombines TRBV7-9 with TRBJ1-2; possible D gene TRBD1, 6 bases. The DNA of the CDR3 is TGTGCCAGCAGCTCCGGACAGCTTAACTATGGCTACACCTTC. Translated: CASSSGQLNYGYTF.